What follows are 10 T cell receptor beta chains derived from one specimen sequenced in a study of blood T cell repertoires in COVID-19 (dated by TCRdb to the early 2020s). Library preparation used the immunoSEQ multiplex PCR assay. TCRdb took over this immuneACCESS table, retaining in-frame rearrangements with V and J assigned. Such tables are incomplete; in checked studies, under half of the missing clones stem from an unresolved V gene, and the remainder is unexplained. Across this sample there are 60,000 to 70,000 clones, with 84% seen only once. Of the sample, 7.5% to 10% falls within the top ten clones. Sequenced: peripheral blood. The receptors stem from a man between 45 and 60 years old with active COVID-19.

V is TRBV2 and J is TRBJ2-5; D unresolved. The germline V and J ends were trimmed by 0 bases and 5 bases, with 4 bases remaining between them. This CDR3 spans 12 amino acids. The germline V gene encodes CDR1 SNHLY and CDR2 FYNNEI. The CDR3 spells CASSEAAETQYF. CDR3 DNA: TGTGCCAGCAGTGAAGCAGCGGAGACCCAGTACTTC.

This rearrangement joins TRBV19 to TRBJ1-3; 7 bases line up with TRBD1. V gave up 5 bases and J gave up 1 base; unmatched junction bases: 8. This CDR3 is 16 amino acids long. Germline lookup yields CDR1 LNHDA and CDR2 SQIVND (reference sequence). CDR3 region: CASSVGRDRSGNTIYF. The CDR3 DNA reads TGTGCCAGTAGTGTCGGCCGGGACAGATCTGGAAACACCATATATTTT.

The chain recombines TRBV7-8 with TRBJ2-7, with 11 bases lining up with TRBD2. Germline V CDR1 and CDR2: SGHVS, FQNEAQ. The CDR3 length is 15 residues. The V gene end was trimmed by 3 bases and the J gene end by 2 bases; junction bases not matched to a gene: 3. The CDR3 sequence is CASSFRLAGTYEQYF. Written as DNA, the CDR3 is TGTGCCAGCAGCTTTCGACTAGCGGGAACCTACGAGCAGTACTTC.

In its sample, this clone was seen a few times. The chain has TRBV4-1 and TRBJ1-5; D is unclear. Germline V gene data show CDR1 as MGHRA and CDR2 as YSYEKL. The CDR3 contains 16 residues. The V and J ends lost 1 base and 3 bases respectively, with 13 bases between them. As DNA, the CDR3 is TGCGCCAGCAGCCAAGGGGTGGGCGCGATCAATCAGCCCCAGCATTTT. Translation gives CASSQGVGAINQPQHF.

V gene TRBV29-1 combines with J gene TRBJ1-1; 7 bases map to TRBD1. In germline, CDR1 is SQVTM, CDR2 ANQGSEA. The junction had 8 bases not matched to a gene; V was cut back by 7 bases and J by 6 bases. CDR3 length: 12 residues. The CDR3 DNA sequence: TGCAGCGGTAGACAGGGAGGCCCTGAAGCTTTCTTT. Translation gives CSGRQGGPEAFF. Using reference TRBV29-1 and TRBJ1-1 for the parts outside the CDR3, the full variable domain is SAVISQKPSRDICQRGTSLTIQCQVDSQVTMMFWYRQQPGQSLTLIATANQGSEATYESGFVIDKFPISRPNLTFSTLTVSNMSPEDSSIYLCSGRQGGPEAFFGQGTRLTVV.

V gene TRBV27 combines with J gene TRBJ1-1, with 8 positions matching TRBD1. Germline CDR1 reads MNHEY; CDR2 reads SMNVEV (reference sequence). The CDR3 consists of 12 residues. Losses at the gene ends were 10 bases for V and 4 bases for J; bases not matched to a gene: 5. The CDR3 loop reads CATGQGGTEAFF. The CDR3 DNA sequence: TGTGCCACAGGACAGGGTGGCACTGAAGCTTTCTTT.

The CDR3 bases are TGCGCCAGCAGCCAAGATAAGGGCGGGGCGAGGGGAGAGACCCAGTACTTC. It translates to CASSQDKGGARGETQYF. The J gene is TRBJ2-5, the V gene TRBV4-1; a possible D gene is TRBD2 (6 bases). In germline, CDR1 is MGHRA, CDR2 YSYEKL. This CDR3 is 17 amino acids long. V was clipped by 0 bases and J by 4 bases, with 18 bases between them.

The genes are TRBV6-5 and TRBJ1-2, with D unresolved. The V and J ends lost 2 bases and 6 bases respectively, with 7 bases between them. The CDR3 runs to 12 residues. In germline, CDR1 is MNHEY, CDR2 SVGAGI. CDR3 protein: CASSYGPNGYTF. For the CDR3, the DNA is TGTGCCAGCAGTTACGGGCCCAATGGCTACACCTTC.

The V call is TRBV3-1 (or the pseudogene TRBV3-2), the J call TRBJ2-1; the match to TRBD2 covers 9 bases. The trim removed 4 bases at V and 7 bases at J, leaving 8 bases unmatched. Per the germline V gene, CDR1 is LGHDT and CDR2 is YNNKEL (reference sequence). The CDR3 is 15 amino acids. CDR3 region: CASSPRLAAWNEQFF. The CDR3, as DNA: TGTGCCAGCAGCCCTCGACTAGCGGCCTGGAATGAGCAGTTCTTC.

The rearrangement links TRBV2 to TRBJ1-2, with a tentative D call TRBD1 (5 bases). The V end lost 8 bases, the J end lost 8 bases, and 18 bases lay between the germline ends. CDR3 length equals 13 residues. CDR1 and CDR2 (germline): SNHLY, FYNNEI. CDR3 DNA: TGTGCCAGCCGGCCAGGGCCTGCCGGGGGCTACACCTTC. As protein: CASRPGPAGGYTF. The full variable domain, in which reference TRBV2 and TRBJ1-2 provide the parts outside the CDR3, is EPEVTQTPSHQVTQMGQEVILRCVPISNHLYFYWYRQILGQKVEFLVSFYNNEISEKSEIFDDQFSVERPDGSNFTLKIRSTKLEDSAMYFCASRPGPAGGYTFGSGTRLTVV.